Listed below are T cell receptor beta chains from one sample, sequenced in a study of control samples from healthy donors and cancer patients. TCRdb's table, derived via immunoSEQ multiplex PCR, lists solely in-frame clones and lacks some. This table has 130,000 to 150,000 clones, more than 85% appearing once. Sequenced: blood. The receptors were sampled from a man younger than 40 in good health. CDR3s include the opening cysteine and the closing phenylalanine or tryptophan. A D gene is named only where the DNA matches it firmly. Rows give clone size only sometimes, using once, few, many, or a class for an expanded clone.

CDR3nt | CDR3aa | j_gene | abundance | v_gene | len | d_gene
TGTGCCAGCAGCTTATCCGGAGGGCACGCGGTGGATACGCAGTATTTT | CASSLSGGHAVDTQYF | TRBJ2-3 | . | TRBV7-3 | 16 | .
TGTGCCAGCAGCTTAGGGAACGGGAACGAGCAGTACTTC | CASSLGNGNEQYF | TRBJ2-7 | . | TRBV11-2 | 13 | .
TGTGCCAGCAGGGGACAGAAGCATCAGCCCCAGCATTTT | CASRGQKHQPQHF | TRBJ1-5 | . | TRBV6-5 | 13 | TRBD1
TGTGCCAGCAGCTTGGGACAGGGGGCCCCGAGCTCCTACGAGCAGTACTTC | CASSLGQGAPSSYEQYF | TRBJ2-7 | . | TRBV5-4 | 17 | TRBD1
TGCGCCAGCAGGGGAGACCCCTCCTACGAGCAGTACTTC | CASRGDPSYEQYF | TRBJ2-7 | . | TRBV4-1 | 13 | .
TGTGCCAGCAGCGTAGAACAGGCCGGGACAGTAAACACTGAAGCTTTCTTT | CASSVEQAGTVNTEAFF | TRBJ1-1 | . | TRBV9 | 17 | TRBD1
TGCGCCAGCAAAGACAGAGTGAGCTACAATGAGCAGTTCTTC | CASKDRVSYNEQFF | TRBJ2-1 | . | TRBV5-1 | 14 | .
TGTGCCAGCAGCTTGGGGGGGACTGGGACATATCAGCCCCAGCATTTT | CASSLGGTGTYQPQHF | TRBJ1-5 | . | TRBV5-6 | 16 | .
TGTGCCAGCAGCTTCGAAACCGGGACCCTTGCCTACGAGCAGTACTTC | CASSFETGTLAYEQYF | TRBJ2-7 | . | TRBV7-9 | 16 | .
TGTGCCAGCAGCTTGGCGACAGGGGGCGCGGAAAAACTGTTTTTT | CASSLATGGAEKLFF | TRBJ1-4 | once | TRBV7-9 | 15 | TRBD1
TGTGCCAGCTCAGTACCTAGCGGCTCCTACAATGAGCAGTTCTTC | CASSVPSGSYNEQFF | TRBJ2-1 | . | TRBV18 | 15 | TRBD2
TGTGCCATCAGTGAAAAGTGGGAGTATGGCTACACCTTC | CAISEKWEYGYTF | TRBJ1-2 | . | TRBV10-3 | 13 | .
TGTGCCAGCAGTCCGCTGGGGGGCGGGGGCGGCGAGCAGTACTTC | CASSPLGGGGGEQYF | TRBJ2-7 | . | TRBV28 | 15 | .
TGTGCCAGCAGCTTAGTGGCGGACAGGGGATACCAGCCCCAGCATTTT | CASSLVADRGYQPQHF | TRBJ1-5 | few | TRBV7-2 | 16 | TRBD1
TGTGCCAGCAGCGTAGAACCCGGTCAGGGGAACACTGAAGCTTTCTTT | CASSVEPGQGNTEAFF | TRBJ1-1 | . | TRBV9 | 16 | .
TGTGCCAGTAGTCAGGGAGCCAAAAACATTCAGTACTTC | CASSQGAKNIQYF | TRBJ2-4 | . | TRBV19 | 13 | .
TGTGCCAGCAGCCAAGATGCCCAGACAGGGGGTACCTATGGCTACACCTTC | CASSQDAQTGGTYGYTF | TRBJ1-2 | . | TRBV4-2 | 17 | TRBD1
TGTGCCAGCAGTTTAGCGGGGGCACACAATGAGCAGTTCTTC | CASSLAGAHNEQFF | TRBJ2-1 | . | TRBV27 | 14 | .
TGCGCCAGCAGGCAAGGACAGGGGACAGATACGCAGTATTTT | CASRQGQGTDTQYF | TRBJ2-3 | . | TRBV5-1 | 14 | TRBD1
TGTGCCAGCAGTTCTGACGGAAATAACTATGGCTACACCTTC | CASSSDGNNYGYTF | TRBJ1-2 | once | TRBV27 | 14 | .
TGCGCCAGCAGCGTCCTCACTTCAGATACGCAGTATTTT | CASSVLTSDTQYF | TRBJ2-3 | . | TRBV5-1 | 13 | .
TGCGCCAGCAGCTCCGGGACAGGGGGCCCAAGGGACAATGAGCAGTTCTTC | CASSSGTGGPRDNEQFF | TRBJ2-1 | . | TRBV5-1 | 17 | TRBD1
TGTGCCAGCTCACCACCGACACGGGATGGCTACACCTTC | CASSPPTRDGYTF | TRBJ1-2 | . | TRBV18 | 13 | .
TGTGCCAGTAGACAGCGGGGGGGCCGAGATACGCAGTATTTT | CASRQRGGRDTQYF | TRBJ2-3 | few | TRBV19 | 14 | TRBD2
TGTGCCACCAGCAGAGATTACCCGGACAAAACCTACGAGCAGTACTTC | CATSRDYPDKTYEQYF | TRBJ2-7 | . | TRBV15 | 16 | .
TGTGCCAGCAGTGAAGTCACGGGGGTGACCAAAAACATTCAGTACTTC | CASSEVTGVTKNIQYF | TRBJ2-4 | . | TRBV2 | 16 | .
TGCGCCAGCAGTGAGGTAGCGGGGCCCTACGAGCAGTACTTC | CASSEVAGPYEQYF | TRBJ2-7 | . | TRBV10-1 | 14 | TRBD2
TGTGCCAGCAGTTTATTGGGGGGCAATGAGCAGTTCTTC | CASSLLGGNEQFF | TRBJ2-1 | . | TRBV27 | 13 | .
TGTGCCAGCAGACAACCCACCTTAAATCAGCCCCAGCATTTT | CASRQPTLNQPQHF | TRBJ1-5 | . | TRBV3-1/TRBV3-2 | 14 | .
TGTGCCAGCGCATGGGCGGGGGGGCCTGGCACAGATACGCAGTATTTT | CASAWAGGPGTDTQYF | TRBJ2-3 | . | TRBV7-2 | 16 | TRBD2
TGTGCCAGCAGCGTAGTAGGGAGAACAGGGACCGGGGAGCTGTTTTTT | CASSVVGRTGTGELFF | TRBJ2-2 | . | TRBV9 | 16 | .
TGCGCCAGCCGTCCCGGGACAAGATCGGACTATGGCTACACCTTC | CASRPGTRSDYGYTF | TRBJ1-2 | . | TRBV10-1 | 15 | .
TGTGCCAGTAGTATAGATGTCACAGGGTTTTGGGGGCTGTTTTTT | CASSIDVTGFWGLFF | TRBJ2-2 | . | TRBV19 | 15 | .
TGTGCCAGCAGCCAAGATTCAAGCGGGGGGGTCTACGAGCAGTACTTC | CASSQDSSGGVYEQYF | TRBJ2-7 | . | TRBV4-2 | 16 | TRBD2
TGTGCCAGCAGCCCGACTAGCGGGGGCACAGATACGCAGTATTTT | CASSPTSGGTDTQYF | TRBJ2-3 | . | TRBV7-2 | 15 | TRBD2
TGTGCCAGCAGACCCGACGGTAGCAATCAGCCCCAGCATTTT | CASRPDGSNQPQHF | TRBJ1-5 | . | TRBV6-5 | 14 | .
TGTGCCAGCGGGGGGACAGGGACCCACGAGCAGTACTTC | CASGGTGTHEQYF | TRBJ2-7 | . | TRBV9 | 13 | TRBD1
TGTGCCAGCAGCGTAGGAGGGGTGAACACTGAAGCTTTCTTT | CASSVGGVNTEAFF | TRBJ1-1 | . | TRBV9 | 14 | .
TGTGCCAGCAGTTACCCGGCGACCAATCAGCCCCAGCATTTT | CASSYPATNQPQHF | TRBJ1-5 | once | TRBV6-2/TRBV6-3 | 14 | .
TGCGCCAGCAGCTTGGCGAGCACAGATACGCAGTATTTT | CASSLASTDTQYF | TRBJ2-3 | . | TRBV5-1 | 13 | .
TGTGCCAGCAGCTTAACGGAGATCTATGGCTACACCTTC | CASSLTEIYGYTF | TRBJ1-2 | . | TRBV7-9 | 13 | .
TGTGCCAGCAGCTCAGGGGCCCTATCGGCTTTCTTT | CASSSGALSAFF | TRBJ1-1 | . | TRBV11-2 | 12 | .
TGTGCCTGGAGTGGAGGACAGGCCTTTGGAAAACTGTTTTTT | CAWSGGQAFGKLFF | TRBJ1-4 | . | TRBV30 | 14 | TRBD1
TGTGCCAGCAGTTTGACCCTACGGGGGGGGCGAGCTAACTATGGCTACACCTTC | CASSLTLRGGRANYGYTF | TRBJ1-2 | . | TRBV28 | 18 | .
TGTGCTAGTGGTTTGGTACCTCTAGGACAGATGAATGAAGCTTTCTTT | CASGLVPLGQMNEAFF | TRBJ1-1 | . | TRBV12-5 | 16 | .
TGTGCCACCAGTCAGTACGAGCAGTACTTC | CATSQYEQYF | TRBJ2-7 | . | TRBV15 | 10 | .
TGTGCCAGCAGTCATGAGACTAGCGGGGACTACACAGATACGCAGTATTTT | CASSHETSGDYTDTQYF | TRBJ2-3 | . | TRBV2 | 17 | TRBD2